This T cell receptor beta chain was identified during a study of PD-1 blockade in classical Hodgkin lymphoma. The CDR3 spans 13 residues. Trimming stripped 4 bases from V and 3 bases from J, with 11 bases between. CDR1 and CDR2 from the germline V gene are SGHTS and YDEGEE. Of note for this clone: Its antigen is unidentified.

Study-level results: Healthy donors were reported to have higher baseline TCR diversity than newly diagnosed patients.

Time point: newly diagnosed, previously untreated cHL patient sample. Investigators isolated CD4+ T cells from thawed PBMCs through magnetic negative selection. The protocol was immunoSEQ multiplex PCR, while the TCRdb copy is restricted to in-frame clones and leaves out a portion. There are 22,000 or so clones in the sample; about 88% occur only once, and about 0.25% lies in the top ten. Sequenced sample: CD4+ T cells from blood. The sequence was obtained from a human donor with classical Hodgkin lymphoma. This chain uses TRBV5-8 with TRBJ2-7; D possibly corresponds to TRBD1 (5 bases). The CDR3 sequence: CASSTRQFYEQYF. The DNA for the CDR3 is TGTGCCAGCAGCACAAGACAGTTCTACGAGCAGTACTTC.